This record looks at one T cell receptor (beta chain) sequence and its context. Its antigen target is currently unknown. The sample holds no much larger clone one base away, and base qualities are not on file. The record originates from a study of T cell repertoires in cytomegalovirus infection (dated by TCRdb to between 2017 and 2020). About the study as a whole: Alongside well-studied HLA-B-restricted epitopes, the peptide stimulations were aimed at recently identified HLA-C-restricted CMV epitopes, whose presentation resists viral immunomodulation. Because public TCR beta signatures pointed to carriage of CMV infection together with the matching HLA type, the HLA type of each donor mattered for the analysis. What the authors observed across the whole study: The ex vivo response was dominated by HLA-C-restricted CMV-specific TCR beta clonotypes, and the single most frequent clonotype in two of eight donors was supplied by these HLA-C-restricted clonotypes. In both this cohort and an independent cohort of under 450 donors, the cumulative frequency of public TCR beta family members distinguished carriers of CMV infection plus the relevant HLA type.

The CDR3 contains 13 residues, cysteine and phenylalanine counted. Here the CDR3 DNA is all that survives: 39 bases in frame from base 1. Reading the germline V gene gives CDR1 KGHSH and CDR2 LQKENI. V is shortened by 4 bases, J by 4 bases, and the region joining them spans 11 bases. The treatment or condition label corresponds to: in vitro stimulation with specific CMV peptide epitopes to enrich CMV-specific T cells. Data came from an Illumina HiSeq 1500. The public reads were run again by TCRdb, first through fastp at Q25 and then through MiXCR, and only productive beta chains were kept. Identical CDR3 protein sequences are pooled into one entry, listed with their most common genes and DNA. This sample has some 120,000 distinct CDR3 sequences in its table, and 32% of those were observed once. 58% of the sample is taken by the ten largest.

The sequence derives from a human donor in good health (CMV status not recorded). Some clones in this sample may be carry-over from other donors' samples. The material sequenced was CD8+ T cells from cultured PBMCs, taken from culture after CMV antigen stimulation. The rearranged chain carries TRBV18 and TRBJ2-7, with no confident D gene call. CDR3 sequence: CASSQWKGYEQYF. Here is the DNA: TGTGCCAGCTCACAATGGAAGGGTTACGAGCAGTACTTC.